This T cell receptor beta chain originates from a study of T cells in Graves' hyperthyroidism and ophthalmopathy. Study findings and constraints: In blood, most of the thyroid clonotypes expanded above 0.001 were also present.

This clonotype occurred many times. The antigen is not known. Amplified TCR beta CDR3 regions derived from RNA transcripts. HTBI primers were employed in a first-round RT-PCR of the TCR CDR3. A single record per CDR3 protein comes from TCRdb applying MiXCR to the multiplex PCR reads. The table includes around 600,000 distinct CDR3 sequences, 14% detected once. Each person with ophthalmopathy scored at least 3 on the Clinical Activity Score, reached NOSPECS grade 4 or higher, and had been ill under 3 months. Trimming removed 1 base at V and 3 bases at J, with 8 bases between. Germline loops: CDR1 SNHLY, CDR2 FYNNEI. There are 14 residues in the CDR3.

The sequence was collected from a woman in her late teens or twenties with Graves' ophthalmopathy. The sample taken for sequencing was blood. The rearrangement links TRBV2 to TRBJ2-3, with D possibly being TRBD2 (5 bases). DNA for the CDR3: TGTGCCAGCAGTGAAGGTAGCGTGACAGATACGCAGTATTTT. Translation: CASSEGSVTDTQYF.